Described below is a single T cell receptor beta chain sequence and its context. Its antigen is not identified. Clones were sequenced by immunoSEQ multiplex PCR, and TCRdb holds only the in-frame ones, with some missing. There are 10,000 to 15,000 clones in the sample; around 83% occur only once, and about a tenth lies in the top ten. Time point meaning: neoterminal ileum biopsy at postoperative endoscopy, about 6 months after surgery. These data are taken from a study of T cell repertoires in ileal Crohn's disease. Study-level information: All patients had surgery for stricturing (61%) or penetrating (about 40%) disease. Biopsies of the neoterminal ileum at postoperative colonoscopy form M6 samples. About half received postoperative treatment, around ten with thiopurines and around 20 anti-TNF. Points from the study as a whole: Active smokers at surgery had more clonal expansions than non-smokers.

Germline CDR1 SGHDT, CDR2 YYEEEE. The CDR3 is 11 residues long. Trimming pared 1 base from V and 5 bases from J, leaving 3 bases between. Input material: ileal tissue. The rearrangement uses TRBV5-6 and TRBJ2-5; D not certain. The origin of this receptor is an adult with Crohn's disease. CDR3: CASSLRETQYF. The DNA of the CDR3 is TGTGCCAGCAGCTTGCGGGAGACCCAGTACTTC.